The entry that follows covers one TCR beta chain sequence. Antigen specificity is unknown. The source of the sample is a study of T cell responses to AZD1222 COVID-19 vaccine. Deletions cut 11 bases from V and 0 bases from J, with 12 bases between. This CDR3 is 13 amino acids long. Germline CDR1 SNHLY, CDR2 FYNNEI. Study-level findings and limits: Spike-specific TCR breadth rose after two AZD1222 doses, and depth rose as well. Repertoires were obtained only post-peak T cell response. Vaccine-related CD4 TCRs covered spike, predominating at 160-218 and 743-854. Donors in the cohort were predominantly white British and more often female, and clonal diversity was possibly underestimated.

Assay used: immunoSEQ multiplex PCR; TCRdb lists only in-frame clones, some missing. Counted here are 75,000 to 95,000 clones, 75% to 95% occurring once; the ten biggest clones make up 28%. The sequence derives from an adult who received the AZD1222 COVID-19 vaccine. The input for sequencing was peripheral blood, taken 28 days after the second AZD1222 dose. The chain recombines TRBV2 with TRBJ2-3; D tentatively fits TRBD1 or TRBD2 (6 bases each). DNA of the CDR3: TGTGCCTTCGGGGGCACTAGCACAGATACGCAGTATTTT. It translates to CAFGGTSTDTQYF. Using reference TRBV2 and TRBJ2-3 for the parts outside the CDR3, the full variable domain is EPEVTQTPSHQVTQMGQEVILRCVPISNHLYFYWYRQILGQKVEFLVSFYNNEISEKSEIFDDQFSVERPDGSNFTLKIRSTKLEDSAMYFCAFGGTSTDTQYFGPGTRLTVL.